The TCR beta chain under discussion was sequenced for a study of T cells in tuberculosis. Study information: The T cells targeted glucose monomycolate, a mycobacterial lipid, via CD1B. This South African cohort compared adolescents with or without latent tuberculosis against adults with active tuberculosis. Findings and limits, study-wide: Cases with active tuberculosis were adults, while controls were adolescents. Shorter CDR3-alpha in active tuberculosis partly drove smaller distances.

Points on this clone: As yet, its antigen is unknown.

Germline CDR1 is MGHRA and CDR2 is YSYEKL. The CDR3 totals 15 residues. V dropped 3 bases and J dropped 5; count of bases not matched to a gene: 6. Profiled with immunoSEQ multiplex PCR; TCRdb holds only in-frame clones, not every one. This sample yields more than 20,000 clones, of which 80% to 90% are seen a single time; roughly 15% belongs to the top ten. This sequence was found in a donor aged 5-35 years with latent tuberculosis or without tuberculosis infection. Sequenced: PBMCs. The chain uses TRBV4-1 and TRBJ2-3; 9 bases line up with TRBD2. Here the CDR3 DNA reads TGCGCCAGCAGCCAGGGGGGACTAGCAAAAGATACGCAGTATTTT. It specifies CASSQGGLAKDTQYF.